This record covers a single T cell receptor beta chain. This specimen belongs to a study of blood T cell repertoires in COVID-19. TCRdb's copy holds only in-frame clones and misses some; the assay was immunoSEQ multiplex PCR. The top ten clones hold more than 0.9% of a sample with approximately 360,000 clones, around nine tenths of them seen once. The participants were between roughly 18 and 89 years old and came from 20 to 30 US areas. Clinical history as reported by participants underpinned cohort assignment. Germline V gives CDR1 SGHRS, CDR2 YFSETQ. The ends were cut back, 0 bases at V and 10 bases at J, with 11 bases in the middle. The CDR3 totals 14 residues.

Source material: PBMCs or T cells enriched from blood (not recorded which). The chain employs TRBV5-1 and TRBJ1-6, with D possibly being TRBD1 (6 bases). The sequence was obtained from a woman aged 30 to 39 with acute COVID-19. Written as DNA, the CDR3 is TGCGCCAGCAGCTTGGTTGCAGGGGAATCACCCCTCCACTTT. Translation: CASSLVAGESPLHF.